This T cell receptor beta chain was identified during a study of blood T cell repertoires in COVID-19. Study-wide background: Sample material is recorded as cDNA or gDNA derived from T cells, B-cell-depleted T cells, or PBMCs.

V shed 2 bases and J 6 bases; nucleotides not matched to a gene: 8. Germline CDR1 reads SEHNR; CDR2 reads FQNEAQ (reference sequence). The CDR3 is 15 residues long. Using immunoSEQ multiplex PCR, the repertoire was profiled, and TCRdb retains in-frame clones only, with some absent. The sample lists 390,000 or so clones, roughly 90% seen once, with approximately 3% in the top ten. The genes are TRBV7-9 and TRBJ1-2, with 8 positions matching TRBD1. The receptor comes from a woman aged 25 to 39 with COVID-19, enrolled during active disease. Sequenced material: peripheral blood. The chain's CDR3 is CASSLRTGTLDGYTF. CDR3 bases: TGTGCCAGCAGCTTAAGGACAGGGACGCTGGATGGCTACACCTTC.